Below are 3 T cell receptor beta chains sequenced from a single sample in a study of blood T cell repertoires in COVID-19. Assay: immunoSEQ multiplex PCR; the TCRdb copy retains only in-frame clones and omits some. Of about 200,000 clones in the sample, approximately 90% are singletons; the top ten hold 1.2%. Specimen: PBMCs or T cells enriched from blood (not recorded which). These receptors all come from a man between 25 and 39 years old who had recovered from COVID-19.

V and J are TRBV18 and TRBJ2-6, with 7 positions matching TRBD1. The CDR3 contains 18 residues. The trim removed 3 bases at V and 2 bases at J, leaving 10 bases unmatched. From germline, CDR1 is KGHSH and CDR2 LQKENI. CDR3 coding DNA: TGTGCCAGCTCACCTATGGTTCTTCAGGGGGCTGGGGCCAACGTCCTGACTTTC. Translated, it gives CASSPMVLQGAGANVLTF.

The chain joins TRBV25-1 to TRBJ1-1, with D unclear. Germline CDR1 reads MGHDK; CDR2 reads SYGVNS. V lost 3 bases and J lost 6, with 11 bases in between. This CDR3 spans 13 amino acids. The CDR3 is CASSESGRSEAFF. DNA of the CDR3: TGTGCCAGCAGTGAGTCTGGGAGGTCTGAAGCTTTCTTT.

The chain combines TRBV6-2 or TRBV6-3 with TRBJ2-5; 8 nucleotides align to TRBD1. Losses at the gene ends were 8 bases for V and 5 bases for J; bases not matched to a gene: 10. This CDR3 contains 14 residues. The germline V gene encodes CDR1 MNHEY and CDR2 SVGEGT. CDR3 residues: CASGSPGGKETQYF. The CDR3 DNA sequence: TGTGCCAGCGGTTCCCCAGGGGGCAAGGAGACCCAGTACTTC.